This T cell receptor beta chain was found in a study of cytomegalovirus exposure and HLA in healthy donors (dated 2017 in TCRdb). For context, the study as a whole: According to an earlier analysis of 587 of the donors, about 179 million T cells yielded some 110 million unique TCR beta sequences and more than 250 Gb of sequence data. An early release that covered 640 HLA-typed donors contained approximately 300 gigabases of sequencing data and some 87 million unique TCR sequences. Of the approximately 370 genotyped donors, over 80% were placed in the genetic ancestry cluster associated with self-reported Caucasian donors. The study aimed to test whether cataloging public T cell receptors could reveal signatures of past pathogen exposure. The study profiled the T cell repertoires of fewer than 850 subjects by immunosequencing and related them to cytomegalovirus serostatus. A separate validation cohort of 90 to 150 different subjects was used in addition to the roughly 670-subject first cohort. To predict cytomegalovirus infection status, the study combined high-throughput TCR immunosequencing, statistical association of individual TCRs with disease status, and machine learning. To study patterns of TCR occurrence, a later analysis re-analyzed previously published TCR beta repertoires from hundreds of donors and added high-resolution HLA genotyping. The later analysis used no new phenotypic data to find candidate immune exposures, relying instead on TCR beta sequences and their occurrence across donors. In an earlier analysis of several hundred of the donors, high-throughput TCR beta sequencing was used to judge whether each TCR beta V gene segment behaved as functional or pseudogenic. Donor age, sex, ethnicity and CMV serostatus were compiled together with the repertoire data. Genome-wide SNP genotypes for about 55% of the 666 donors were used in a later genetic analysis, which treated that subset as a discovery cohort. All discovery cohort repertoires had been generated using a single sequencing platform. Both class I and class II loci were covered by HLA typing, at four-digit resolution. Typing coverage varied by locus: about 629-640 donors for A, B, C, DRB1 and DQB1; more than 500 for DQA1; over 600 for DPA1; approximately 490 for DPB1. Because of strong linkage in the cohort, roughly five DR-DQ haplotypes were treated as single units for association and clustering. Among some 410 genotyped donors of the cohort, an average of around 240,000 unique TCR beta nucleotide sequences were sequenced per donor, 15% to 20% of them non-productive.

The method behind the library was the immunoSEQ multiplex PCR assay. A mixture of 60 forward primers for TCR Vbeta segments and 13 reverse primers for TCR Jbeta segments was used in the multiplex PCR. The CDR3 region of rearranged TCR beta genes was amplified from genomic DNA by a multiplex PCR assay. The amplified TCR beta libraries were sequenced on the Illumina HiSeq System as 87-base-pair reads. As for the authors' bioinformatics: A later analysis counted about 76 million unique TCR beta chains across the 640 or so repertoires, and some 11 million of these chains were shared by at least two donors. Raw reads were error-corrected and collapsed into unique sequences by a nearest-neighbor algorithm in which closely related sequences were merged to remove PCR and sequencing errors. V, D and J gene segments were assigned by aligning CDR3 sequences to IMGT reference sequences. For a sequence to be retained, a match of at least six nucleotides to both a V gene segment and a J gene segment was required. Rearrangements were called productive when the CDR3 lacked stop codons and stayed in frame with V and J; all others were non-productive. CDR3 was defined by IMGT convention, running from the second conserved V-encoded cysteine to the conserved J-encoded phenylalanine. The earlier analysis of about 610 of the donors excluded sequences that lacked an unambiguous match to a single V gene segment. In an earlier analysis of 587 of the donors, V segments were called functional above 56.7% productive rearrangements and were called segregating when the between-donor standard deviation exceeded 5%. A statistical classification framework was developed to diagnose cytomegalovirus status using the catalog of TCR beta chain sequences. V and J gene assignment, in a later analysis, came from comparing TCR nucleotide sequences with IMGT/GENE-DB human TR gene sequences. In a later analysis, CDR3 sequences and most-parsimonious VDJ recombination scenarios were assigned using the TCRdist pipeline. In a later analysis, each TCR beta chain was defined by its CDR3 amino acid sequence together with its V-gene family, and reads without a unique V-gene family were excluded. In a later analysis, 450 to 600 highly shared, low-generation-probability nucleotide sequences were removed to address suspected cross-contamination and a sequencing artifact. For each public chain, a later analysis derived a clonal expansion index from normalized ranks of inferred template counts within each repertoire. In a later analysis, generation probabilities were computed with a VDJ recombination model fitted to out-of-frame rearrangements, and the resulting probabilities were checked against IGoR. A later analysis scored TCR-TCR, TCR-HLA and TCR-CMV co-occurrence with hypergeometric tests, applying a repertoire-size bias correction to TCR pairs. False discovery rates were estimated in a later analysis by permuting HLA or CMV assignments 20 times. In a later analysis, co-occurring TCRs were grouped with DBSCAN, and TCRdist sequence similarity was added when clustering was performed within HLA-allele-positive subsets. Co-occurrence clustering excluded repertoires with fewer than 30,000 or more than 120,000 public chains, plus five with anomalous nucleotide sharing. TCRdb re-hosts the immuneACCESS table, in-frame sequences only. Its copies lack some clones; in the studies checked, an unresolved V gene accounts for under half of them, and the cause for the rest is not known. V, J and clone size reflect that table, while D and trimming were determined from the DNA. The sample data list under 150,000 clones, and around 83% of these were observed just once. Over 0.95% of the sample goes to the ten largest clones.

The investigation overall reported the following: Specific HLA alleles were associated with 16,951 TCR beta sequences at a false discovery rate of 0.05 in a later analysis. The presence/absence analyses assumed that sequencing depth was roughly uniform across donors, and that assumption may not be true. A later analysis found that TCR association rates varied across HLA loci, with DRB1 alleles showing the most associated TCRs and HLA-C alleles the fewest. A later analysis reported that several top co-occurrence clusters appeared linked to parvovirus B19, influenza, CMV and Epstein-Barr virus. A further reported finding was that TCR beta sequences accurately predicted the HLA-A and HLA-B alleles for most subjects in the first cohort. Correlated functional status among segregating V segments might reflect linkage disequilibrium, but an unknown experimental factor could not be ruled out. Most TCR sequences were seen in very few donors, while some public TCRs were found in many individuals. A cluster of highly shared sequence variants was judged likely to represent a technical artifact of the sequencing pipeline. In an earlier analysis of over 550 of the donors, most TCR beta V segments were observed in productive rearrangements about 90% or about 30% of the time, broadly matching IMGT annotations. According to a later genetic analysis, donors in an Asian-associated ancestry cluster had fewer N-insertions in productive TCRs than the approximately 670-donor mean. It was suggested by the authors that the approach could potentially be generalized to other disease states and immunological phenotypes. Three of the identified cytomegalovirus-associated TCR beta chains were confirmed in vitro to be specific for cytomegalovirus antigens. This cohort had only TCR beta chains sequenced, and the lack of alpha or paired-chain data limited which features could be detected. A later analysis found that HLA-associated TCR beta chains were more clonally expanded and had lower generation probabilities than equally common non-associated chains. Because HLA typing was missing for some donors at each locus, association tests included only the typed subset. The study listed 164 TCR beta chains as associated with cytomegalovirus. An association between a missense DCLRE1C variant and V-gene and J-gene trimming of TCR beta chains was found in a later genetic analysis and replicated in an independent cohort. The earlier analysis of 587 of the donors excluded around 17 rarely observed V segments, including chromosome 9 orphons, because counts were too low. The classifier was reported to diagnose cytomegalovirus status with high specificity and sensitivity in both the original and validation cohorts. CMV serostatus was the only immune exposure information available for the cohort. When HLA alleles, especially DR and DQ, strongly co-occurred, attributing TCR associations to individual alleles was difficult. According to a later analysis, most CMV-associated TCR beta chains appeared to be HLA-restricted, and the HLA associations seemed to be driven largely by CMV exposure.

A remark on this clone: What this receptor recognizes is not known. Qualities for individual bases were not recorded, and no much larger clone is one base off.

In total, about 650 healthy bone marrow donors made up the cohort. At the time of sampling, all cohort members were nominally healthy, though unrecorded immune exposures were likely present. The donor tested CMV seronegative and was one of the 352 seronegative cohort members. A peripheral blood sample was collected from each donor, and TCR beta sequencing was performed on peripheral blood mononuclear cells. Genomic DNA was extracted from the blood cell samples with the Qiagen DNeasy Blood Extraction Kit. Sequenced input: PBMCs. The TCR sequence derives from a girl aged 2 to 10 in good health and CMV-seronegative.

For the CDR3, the sequence is CASTDRTGGVVREQYF. Here is the DNA: TGTGCCAGCACTGACCGGACAGGGGGCGTTGTTCGCGAGCAGTACTTC. This chain is built from TRBV2 and TRBJ2-7; 11 nucleotides in the junction match TRBD1. The V end gives up 7 bases and the J end 6 bases, leaving 14 bases in the junction not matched to a gene. CDR1 and CDR2 were assigned from the germline V gene as SNHLY and FYNNEI. Including cysteine and phenylalanine, the CDR3 has 16 amino acids. Only the CDR3 part of the read is kept: 48 bases, read in frame from the first base.